Shown below are 24 T cell receptor beta chains from a single sample sequenced in a study of cytomegalovirus exposure and HLA in healthy donors. Primers for the PCR totalled 60 Vbeta and 13 Jbeta. Sequencing was performed with immunoSEQ multiplex PCR; in TCRdb, only in-frame clones are kept and a portion is missing. The sample lists fewer than 200,000 clones, 80% occurring once. Input material: PBMCs. Receptor source: a woman between 50 and 59 years old in good health and CMV-seropositive.

This chain links TRBV5-1 with TRBJ1-4; tentative D call: TRBD1 (5 bases). V lost 2 bases and J 0 bases, leaving 8 bases between the germline ends. The CDR3 has 15 residues. CDR1 is SGHRS, CDR2 YFSETQ, per germline. The CDR3 bases are TGCGCCAGCAGCTTAGTAGGGGCAACTAATGAAAAACTGTTTTTT. It specifies CASSLVGATNEKLFF.

The V and J genes are TRBV2 and TRBJ2-3, with 11 bases fitting TRBD2. With V trimmed by 6 bases and J by 4 bases, 3 bases remained unmatched. In germline, CDR1 is SNHLY, CDR2 FYNNEI. The CDR3 consists of 14 residues. CDR3 protein: CASRIAGGADTQYF. The DNA for the CDR3 is TGTGCCAGCAGAATAGCGGGAGGGGCAGATACGCAGTATTTT.

This chain uses TRBV7-8 with TRBJ1-1; D is uncertain. This CDR3 is 11 amino acids long. Between the trimmed V and J ends, which lost 5 bases and 3 bases, there was a span of 4 bases. From germline, CDR1 is SGHVS and CDR2 FQNEAQ. CDR3 in DNA: TGTGCCAGCAGCCGGGACACTGAAGCTTTCTTT. Translating it yields CASSRDTEAFF.

CDR3: CASSRSRGRGYTF. CDR3 nucleotide sequence: TGTGCCAGCAGTCGAAGCAGGGGGCGCGGCTACACCTTC. The chain is built from TRBV6-5 and TRBJ1-2; 8 nucleotides match TRBD1. Per the germline V gene, CDR1 is MNHEY and CDR2 is SVGAGI. Unmatched junction bases numbered 7, after V lost 5 bases and J lost 8 bases. CDR3 size: 13 residues.

The rearrangement uses TRBV29-1 and TRBJ2-3; 10 bases agree with TRBD2. The CDR3 has 12 residues. Germline V lookup: CDR1 SQVTM, CDR2 ANQGSEA. V trimming: 7 bases; J trimming: 3 bases; junction bases outside the gene matches: 1. The CDR3 sequence: CSALAGTDTQYF. CDR3 bases: TGCAGCGCACTAGCGGGAACAGATACGCAGTATTTT.

This clone was seen a few times. The V and J genes are TRBV4-1 and TRBJ1-1, with D possibly matching TRBD1 (5 bases). V was clipped by 3 bases and J by 2 bases, with 25 bases between them. Germline-derived CDR1 and CDR2 are MGHRA and YSYEKL. This CDR3 region has 19 residues. This chain's CDR3 is CASSQEGLEWAGTNTEAFF. CDR3 DNA sequence: TGCGCCAGCAGCCAGGAGGGACTTGAATGGGCCGGTACAAACACTGAAGCTTTCTTT.

This clone was observed once. The CDR3 DNA follows: TGTGCCAGCAGTGGGTTTGGGGCCACCTATGGCTACACCTTC. Residues: CASSGFGATYGYTF. V gene TRBV2 combines with J gene TRBJ1-2; D is possibly TRBD1 (5 bases). The CDR3 spans 14 residues. The V end lost 4 bases, the J end lost 4 bases, and 13 bases lay between the germline ends. The germline V gene encodes CDR1 SNHLY and CDR2 FYNNEI. The full variable domain, with the rest looked up from reference TRBV2 and TRBJ1-2, is EPEVTQTPSHQVTQMGQEVILRCVPISNHLYFYWYRQILGQKVEFLVSFYNNEISEKSEIFDDQFSVERPDGSNFTLKIRSTKLEDSAMYFCASSGFGATYGYTFGSGTRLTVV.

The V gene is TRBV7-9, the J gene TRBJ1-1; D gene uncertain. Germline assignment: CDR1 SEHNR and CDR2 FQNEAQ (reference sequence). V was shortened by 4 bases and J by 3 bases, with 12 bases between the two germline ends. CDR3 size: 14 residues. Written as DNA, the CDR3 is TGTGCCAGCAGCTCTCGACTCACTCACACTGAAGCTTTCTTT. Protein product: CASSSRLTHTEAFF.

J is TRBJ2-3 and V is TRBV4-2; TRBD2 is a possible D gene (7 bases). Trimming took 4 bases from V and 0 from J, leaving 17 bases between them. Per the germline V gene, CDR1 is LGHNA and CDR2 is YNFKEQ. This CDR3 spans 17 amino acids. The CDR3 loop reads CASSPGGGGTSTDTQYF. The CDR3 nucleotides read TGTGCCAGCAGCCCCGGAGGGGGGGGGACTAGCACAGATACGCAGTATTTT.

This chain links TRBV19 with TRBJ1-2, with D possibly matching TRBD1 (6 bases). CDR3 size: 14 residues. Germline V gene data show CDR1 as LNHDA and CDR2 as SQIVND (reference sequence). Trimming removed 5 bases at V and 2 bases at J, with 12 bases between. CDR3 loop: CASSLLRGNYGYTF. CDR3 nucleotide sequence: TGTGCCAGTAGTCTACTAAGGGGGAACTATGGCTACACCTTC.

CDR3 in amino acids: CASSPYGGLTGELFF. CDR3 coding DNA: TGTGCCAGCTCACCCTACGGAGGATTGACCGGGGAGCTGTTTTTT. This sequence joins TRBV18 and TRBJ2-2, with TRBD2 as a possible D gene (5 bases). The ends were cut back, 3 bases at V and 5 bases at J, with 13 bases in the middle. Germline lookup yields CDR1 KGHSH and CDR2 LQKENI. This CDR3 spans 15 amino acids.

The chain links TRBV9 to TRBJ1-4, with D unclear. The germline gives CDR1 SGDLS, CDR2 YYNGEE. The CDR3 has 14 amino acids. V was cut by 4 bases and J by 0 bases, with 7 bases left in between. The CDR3 sequence: CASSRRTTNEKLFF. The CDR3 DNA reads TGTGCCAGCAGCCGGAGGACAACTAATGAAAAACTGTTTTTT. Looking up the rest from reference TRBV9 and TRBJ1-4 gives the full variable domain: DSGVTQTPKHLITATGQRVTLRCSPRSGDLSVYWYQQSLDQGLQFLIQYYNGEERAKGNILERFSAQQFPDLHSELNLSSLELGDSALYFCASSRRTTNEKLFFGSGTQLSVL.

The chain couples TRBV7-2 to TRBJ2-7; maybe TRBD1 (7 bases). Per the germline V gene, CDR1 is SGHTA and CDR2 is FQGNSA. Trimming removed 6 bases at V and 2 bases at J, with 17 bases between. This CDR3 contains 15 residues. As DNA, the CDR3 is TGTGCCAGCAGACTAGGAGGGCAGGGGGCCTACGAGCAGTACTTC. This encodes CASRLGGQGAYEQYF.

This clone was counted only a few times. CDR3 residues: CASSESTSRQYF. CDR3 sequence (DNA): TGTGCCAGCAGCGAGTCAACGAGTAGGCAGTACTTC. This rearrangement joins TRBV7-2 to TRBJ2-7; D is unclear. V was trimmed by 5 bases and J by 9 bases, leaving 14 bases between them. Germline CDR1 reads SGHTA; CDR2 reads FQGNSA. The CDR3 runs 12 residues.

The chain carries TRBV29-1 and TRBJ2-1, with 8 nucleotides matching TRBD2. Germline assignment: CDR1 SQVTM and CDR2 ANQGSEA. The CDR3 extends over 13 amino acids. After removal of 5 bases from V and 7 bases from J, the junction contained 7 bases not matched to a gene. CDR3 amino acids: CSVRGGRENEQFF. The CDR3 DNA sequence: TGCAGCGTTCGGGGGGGGCGGGAGAATGAGCAGTTCTTC.

The CDR3 DNA reads TGTGCCAGCAGCTTGAGCAGTCGGGGGCTGTTTTTT. It yields the protein CASSLSSRGLFF. V gene TRBV7-2 combines with J gene TRBJ2-2; D is perhaps TRBD2 (5 bases). Trimming cost V 3 bases and J 13 bases, with 12 bases left between them. This CDR3 contains 12 residues. The germline V gene has CDR1 SGHTA and CDR2 FQGNSA. The full variable domain, in which reference TRBV7-2 and TRBJ2-2 provide the parts outside the CDR3, is GAGVSQSPSNKVTEKGKDVELRCDPISGHTALYWYRQSLGQGLEFLIYFQGNSAPDKSGLPSDRFSAERTGGSVSTLTIQRTQQEDSAVYLCASSLSSRGLFFGEGSRLTVL.

There are many counts of this clone. The rearrangement links TRBV4-1 to TRBJ2-1, with D possibly matching TRBD2 (6 bases). From germline, CDR1 is MGHRA and CDR2 YSYEKL. The CDR3 is 15 residues long. V lost 4 bases and J lost 7, with 17 bases in between. Here the CDR3 DNA reads TGCGCCAGCAGCCCACGGGAGTTTGGGGTAAATGAGCAGTTCTTC. It yields the protein CASSPREFGVNEQFF.

The chain carries TRBV7-2 and TRBJ2-5, with D possibly being TRBD1 (6 bases). The CDR3 contains 13 residues. Per the germline V gene, CDR1 is SGHTA and CDR2 is FQGNSA. Trimming cost V 1 base and J 5 bases, with 8 bases left between them. The CDR3 sequence is CASSLDRVETQYF. The DNA of the CDR3 is TGTGCCAGCAGCTTAGACAGGGTCGAGACCCAGTACTTC.

The rearrangement joins TRBV5-1 to TRBJ2-5; the match to TRBD2 covers 12 bases. Germline V gives CDR1 SGHRS, CDR2 YFSETQ. There are 16 residues in the CDR3. After removal of 4 bases from V and 0 bases from J, the junction contained 4 bases not matched to a gene. As DNA, the CDR3 is TGCGCCAGCAGCCGAAGACTAGCGGGGGACCAAGAGACCCAGTACTTC. It translates to CASSRRLAGDQETQYF.

This clone was observed a few times. The V and J genes are TRBV7-2 and TRBJ1-5; TRBD1 might be the D (5 bases). The CDR3 contains 13 residues. Between the trimmed V and J ends, which lost 3 bases and 7 bases, there was a span of 10 bases. Germline V lookup: CDR1 SGHTA, CDR2 FQGNSA. CDR3 region: CASSFGGGQPQHF. CDR3 in DNA: TGTGCCAGCAGCTTTGGGGGGGGACAGCCCCAGCATTTT.

V gene TRBV4-3 combines with J gene TRBJ1-5, with D maybe TRBD1 (6 bases). The CDR3 loop spans 17 amino acids. Looked up from germline, CDR1 is LGHNA and CDR2 is YSLEER. V dropped 0 bases and J dropped 5 bases, with 17 bases sitting between them. The CDR3 spells CASSQDGTTGSDQPQHF. The CDR3 nucleotides are TGCGCCAGCAGCCAAGACGGGACAACGGGGTCAGATCAGCCCCAGCATTTT.

This clone was recorded only once. This chain joins TRBV14 and TRBJ2-5; 10 nucleotides match TRBD2. This CDR3 spans 18 amino acids. V lost 5 bases and J lost 4; bases outside the gene matches: 16. Germline V gene lookup returns CDR1 SGHDN and CDR2 FVKESK. The chain's CDR3 is CASSTNRGGLAGGETQYF. Here the CDR3 DNA reads TGTGCCAGCAGCACAAACAGGGGAGGATTAGCGGGAGGAGAGACCCAGTACTTC.

The sample holds many counts of this clone. V gene TRBV7-2 combines with J gene TRBJ1-1; D uncertain. This CDR3 comprises 12 residues. Germline V CDR1 and CDR2: SGHTA, FQGNSA. V dropped 1 base and J dropped 5 bases, with 5 bases sitting between them. CDR3 sequence: CASSLVYTEAFF. CDR3 nucleotides: TGTGCCAGCAGCTTAGTGTATACTGAAGCTTTCTTT.

V is TRBV5-5 and J is TRBJ1-2; D is unclear. V dropped 4 bases and J dropped 12 bases, with 19 bases sitting between them. CDR1 is SGHKS and CDR2 is YYEKEE in the germline V gene (reference sequence). The length of the CDR3 is 13 residues. The CDR3 DNA follows: TGTGCCAGCAGCCCAACTGTCGCGGGCTGGGACACCTTC. Its translation: CASSPTVAGWDTF.